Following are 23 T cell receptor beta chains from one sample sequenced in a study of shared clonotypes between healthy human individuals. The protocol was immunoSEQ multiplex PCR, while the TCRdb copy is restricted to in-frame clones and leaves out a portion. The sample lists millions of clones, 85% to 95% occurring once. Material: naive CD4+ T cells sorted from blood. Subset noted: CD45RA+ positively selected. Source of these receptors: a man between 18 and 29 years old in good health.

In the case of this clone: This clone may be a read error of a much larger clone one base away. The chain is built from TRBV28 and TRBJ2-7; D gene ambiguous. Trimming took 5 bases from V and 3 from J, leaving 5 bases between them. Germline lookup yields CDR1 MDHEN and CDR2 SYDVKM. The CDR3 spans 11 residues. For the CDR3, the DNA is TGTGCCAGCAGTACCCTCTACGAGCAGTACTTC. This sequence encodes CASSTLYEQYF.

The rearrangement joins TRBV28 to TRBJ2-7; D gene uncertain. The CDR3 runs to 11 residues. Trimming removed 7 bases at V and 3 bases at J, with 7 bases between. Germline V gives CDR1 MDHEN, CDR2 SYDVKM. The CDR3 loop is CASKTFYEQYF. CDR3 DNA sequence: TGTGCCAGCAAGACTTTCTACGAGCAGTACTTC.

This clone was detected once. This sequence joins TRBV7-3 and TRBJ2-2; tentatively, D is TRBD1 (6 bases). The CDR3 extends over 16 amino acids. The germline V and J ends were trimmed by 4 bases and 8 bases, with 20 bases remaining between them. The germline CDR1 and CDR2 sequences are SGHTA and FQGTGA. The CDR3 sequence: CASSSPRPQQGGELFF. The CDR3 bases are TGTGCCAGCAGCTCCCCCAGGCCTCAGCAGGGGGGGGAGCTGTTTTTT.

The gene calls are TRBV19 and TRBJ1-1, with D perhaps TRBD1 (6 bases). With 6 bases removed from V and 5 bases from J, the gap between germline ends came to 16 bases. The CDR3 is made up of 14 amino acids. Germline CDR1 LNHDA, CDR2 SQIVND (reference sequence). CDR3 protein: CASSHREGGTEAFF. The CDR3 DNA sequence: TGTGCCAGTAGCCACAGGGAAGGCGGGACTGAAGCTTTCTTT.

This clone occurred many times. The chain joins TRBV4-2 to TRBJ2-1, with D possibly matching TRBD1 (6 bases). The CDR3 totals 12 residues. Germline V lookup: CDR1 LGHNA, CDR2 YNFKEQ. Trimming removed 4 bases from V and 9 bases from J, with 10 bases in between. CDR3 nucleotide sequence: TGTGCCAGCAGCCCAAACAGGGCTGAGCAGTTCTTC. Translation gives CASSPNRAEQFF.

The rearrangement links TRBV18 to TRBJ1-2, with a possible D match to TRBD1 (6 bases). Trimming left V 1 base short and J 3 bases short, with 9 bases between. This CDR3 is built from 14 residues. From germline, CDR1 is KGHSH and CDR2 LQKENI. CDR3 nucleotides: TGTGCCAGCTCACCACTGGCAGGGGACTATGGCTACACCTTC. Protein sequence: CASSPLAGDYGYTF.

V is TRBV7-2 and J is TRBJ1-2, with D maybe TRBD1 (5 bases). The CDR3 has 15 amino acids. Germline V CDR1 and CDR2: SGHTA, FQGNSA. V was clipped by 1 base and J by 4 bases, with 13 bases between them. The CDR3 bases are TGTGCCAGCAGCTTAGAGTTCGGGACCGGCTATGGCTACACCTTC. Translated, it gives CASSLEFGTGYGYTF.

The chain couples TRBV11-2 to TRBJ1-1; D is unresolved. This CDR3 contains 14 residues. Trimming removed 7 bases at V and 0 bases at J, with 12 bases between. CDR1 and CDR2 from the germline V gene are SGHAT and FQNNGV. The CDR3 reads CASTQTNMNTEAFF. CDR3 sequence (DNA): TGTGCCAGCACCCAGACGAATATGAACACTGAAGCTTTCTTT. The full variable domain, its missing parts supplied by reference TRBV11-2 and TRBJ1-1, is EAGVAQSPRYKIIEKRQSVAFWCNPISGHATLYWYQQILGQGPKLLIQFQNNGVVDDSQLPKDRFSAERLKGVDSTLKIQPAKLEDSAVYLCASTQTNMNTEAFFGQGTRLTVV.

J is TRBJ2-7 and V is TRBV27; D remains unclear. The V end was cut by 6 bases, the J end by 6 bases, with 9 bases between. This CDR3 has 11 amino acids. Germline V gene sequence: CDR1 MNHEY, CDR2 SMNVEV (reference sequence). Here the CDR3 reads CASSFGLEQYF. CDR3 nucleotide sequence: TGTGCCAGCAGCTTCGGGCTCGAGCAGTACTTC.

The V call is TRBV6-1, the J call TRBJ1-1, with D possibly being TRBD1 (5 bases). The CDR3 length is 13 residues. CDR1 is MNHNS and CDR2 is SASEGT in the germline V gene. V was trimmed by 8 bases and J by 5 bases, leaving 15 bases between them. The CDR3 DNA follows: TGTGCCAGCCCGAGGGTAGAGGGGACTGAAGCTTTCTTT. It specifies CASPRVEGTEAFF.

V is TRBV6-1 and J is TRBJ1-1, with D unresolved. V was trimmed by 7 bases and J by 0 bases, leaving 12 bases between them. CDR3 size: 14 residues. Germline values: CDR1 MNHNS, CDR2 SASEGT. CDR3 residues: CASTTYSMNTEAFF. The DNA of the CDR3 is TGTGCCAGCACTACGTATTCGATGAACACTGAAGCTTTCTTT.

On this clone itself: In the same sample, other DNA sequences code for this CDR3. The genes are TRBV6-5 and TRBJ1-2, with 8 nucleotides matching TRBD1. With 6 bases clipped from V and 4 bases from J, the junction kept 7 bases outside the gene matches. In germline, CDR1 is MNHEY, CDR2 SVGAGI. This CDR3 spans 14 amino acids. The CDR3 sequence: CASSYGTGVYGYTF. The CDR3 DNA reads TGTGCCAGCAGCTACGGGACAGGTGTCTATGGCTACACCTTC.

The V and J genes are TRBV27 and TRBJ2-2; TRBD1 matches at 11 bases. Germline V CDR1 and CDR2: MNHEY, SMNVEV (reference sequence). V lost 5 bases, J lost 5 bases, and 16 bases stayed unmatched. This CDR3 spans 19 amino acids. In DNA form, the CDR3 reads TGTGCCAGCAGTCCGATAGCCTTCGGGACAGGGGGTCGAACCGGGGAGCTGTTTTTT. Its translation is CASSPIAFGTGGRTGELFF.

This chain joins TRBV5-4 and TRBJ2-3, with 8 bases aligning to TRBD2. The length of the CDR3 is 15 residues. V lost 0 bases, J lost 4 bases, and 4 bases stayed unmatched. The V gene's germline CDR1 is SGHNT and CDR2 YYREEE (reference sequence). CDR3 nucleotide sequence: TGTGCCAGCAGCTTGGGAGGACTAGCATCAGATACGCAGTATTTT. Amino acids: CASSLGGLASDTQYF.

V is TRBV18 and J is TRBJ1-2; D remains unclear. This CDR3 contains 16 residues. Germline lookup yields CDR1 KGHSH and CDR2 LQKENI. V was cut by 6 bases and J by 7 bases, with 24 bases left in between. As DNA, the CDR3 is TGTGCCAGCTCCCTCGGCAGGTCGGGTTCAAGCGTTGGCTACACCTTC. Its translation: CASSLGRSGSSVGYTF.

The CDR3 region has the DNA TGTGCCAGCAGCTTAGCGGGACTAGCGGGAGTCTATGAGCAGTTCTTC. Translated, it gives CASSLAGLAGVYEQFF. This rearrangement joins TRBV7-6 to TRBJ2-1; 14 nucleotides align to TRBD2. J was trimmed by 8 bases and V by 0 bases; bases with no gene match: 3. The CDR3 has 16 amino acids. In germline, CDR1 is SGHVS, CDR2 FNYEAQ.

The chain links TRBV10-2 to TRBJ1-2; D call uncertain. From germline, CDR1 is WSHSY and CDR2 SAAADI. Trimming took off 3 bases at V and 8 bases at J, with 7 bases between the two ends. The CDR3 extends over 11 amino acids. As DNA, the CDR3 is TGCGCCAGCAGTGAAGGAGAGGGCTACACCTTC. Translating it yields CASSEGEGYTF.

The CDR3 sequence: CAISDSDRVDVLTF. The CDR3 region has the DNA TGTGCCATCAGTGATTCGGACAGGGTCGACGTCCTGACTTTC. J is TRBJ2-6 and V is TRBV10-3, with 8 bases lining up with TRBD1. From germline, CDR1 is ENHRY and CDR2 SYGVKD. The CDR3 contains 14 residues. J was trimmed by 11 bases and V by 3 bases; bases with no gene match: 6.

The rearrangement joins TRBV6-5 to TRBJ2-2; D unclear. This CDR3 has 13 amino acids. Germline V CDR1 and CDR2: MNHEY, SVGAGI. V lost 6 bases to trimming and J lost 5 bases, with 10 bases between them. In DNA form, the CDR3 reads TGTGCCAGCAGAGAAACTGATACCGGGGAGCTGTTTTTT. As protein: CASRETDTGELFF.

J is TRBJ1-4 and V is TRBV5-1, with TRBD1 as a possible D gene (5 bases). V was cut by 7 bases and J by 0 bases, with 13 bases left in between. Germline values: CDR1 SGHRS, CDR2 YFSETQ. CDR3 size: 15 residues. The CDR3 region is CASRLQVATNEKLFF. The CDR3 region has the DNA TGCGCCAGCCGGTTACAGGTTGCAACTAATGAAAAACTGTTTTTT.

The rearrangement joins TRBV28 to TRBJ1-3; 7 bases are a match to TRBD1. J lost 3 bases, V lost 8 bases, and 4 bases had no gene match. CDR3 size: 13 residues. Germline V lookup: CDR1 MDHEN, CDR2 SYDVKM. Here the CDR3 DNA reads TGTGCCAGCGGGACAGAGATTGGAAACACCATATATTTT. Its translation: CASGTEIGNTIYF.

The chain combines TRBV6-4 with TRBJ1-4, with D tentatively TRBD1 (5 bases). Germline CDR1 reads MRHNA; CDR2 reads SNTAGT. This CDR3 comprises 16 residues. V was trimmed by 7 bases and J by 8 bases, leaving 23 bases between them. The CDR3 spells CASTPSFGTGGEKLFF. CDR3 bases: TGTGCCAGCACCCCCTCGTTTGGTACCGGGGGGGAAAAACTGTTTTTT.

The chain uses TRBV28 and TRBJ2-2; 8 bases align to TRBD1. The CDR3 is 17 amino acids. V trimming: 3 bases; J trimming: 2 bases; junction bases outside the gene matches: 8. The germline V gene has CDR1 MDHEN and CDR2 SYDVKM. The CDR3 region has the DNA TGTGCCAGCAGTTTCACAAGCAGGGGGCGTAACACCGGGGAGCTGTTTTTT. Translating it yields CASSFTSRGRNTGELFF.